One sample yielded the 25 T cell receptor beta chains listed below, sequenced in a study of blood T cell repertoires in COVID-19. Some clones are missing from TCRdb's copy, which holds only in-frame ones; the method was immunoSEQ multiplex PCR. The sample consists of fewer than 250,000 clones, about nine tenths of them appearing once. Material: peripheral blood. The receptors were gathered from a man aged 55 to 70 who had recovered from COVID-19.

The chain couples TRBV28 to TRBJ1-5; 8 bases are shared with TRBD1. Germline CDR1 is MDHEN and CDR2 is SYDVKM. The CDR3 sequence is 14 residues long. V was clipped by 6 bases and J by 3 bases; unmatched bases: 4. The CDR3 here is CASRRQGFNQPQHF. The CDR3 bases are TGTGCCAGCAGGCGACAGGGGTTCAATCAGCCCCAGCATTTT.

The V call is TRBV4-3, the J call TRBJ2-1; TRBD2 matches at 8 bases. Trimming cost V 1 base and J 4 bases; bases outside gene matches: 12. The length of the CDR3 is 18 residues. Germline V gene data show CDR1 as LGHNA and CDR2 as YSLEER. Here the CDR3 DNA reads TGCGCCAGCAGCCAAGCTAAGGCGACTAGCGAGTATTACAATGAGCAGTTCTTC. It codes for CASSQAKATSEYYNEQFF.

The chain recombines TRBV18 with TRBJ1-5; 7 nucleotides match TRBD1. The CDR3 length is 16 residues. V lost 1 base and J lost 0; bases outside the gene matches: 3. The germline gives CDR1 KGHSH, CDR2 LQKENI. This CDR3 reads CASSPLGTVSNQPQHF. CDR3 bases: TGTGCCAGCTCACCACTAGGGACAGTTAGCAATCAGCCCCAGCATTTT.

J is TRBJ2-5 and V is TRBV9, with 8 bases lining up with TRBD1. This CDR3 has 14 residues. Germline CDR1 reads SGDLS; CDR2 reads YYNGEE. V shed 5 bases and J 1 base; nucleotides not matched to a gene: 4. CDR3 sequence: CASRSGTGQETQYF. As DNA, the CDR3 is TGTGCCAGCAGATCCGGGACAGGCCAAGAGACCCAGTACTTC.

This chain links TRBV5-1 with TRBJ2-1; 8 bases match TRBD2. The ends lost 4 bases at V and 4 bases at J; junction bases unmatched: 10. The CDR3 runs to 16 residues. Germline CDR1 SGHRS, CDR2 YFSETQ. CDR3 region: CASSAPGLAGYNEQFF. CDR3 DNA sequence: TGCGCCAGCAGCGCCCCGGGTCTAGCGGGTTACAATGAGCAGTTCTTC. The full variable domain, rest sourced from reference TRBV5-1 and TRBJ2-1, is KAGVTQTPRYLIKTRGQQVTLSCSPISGHRSVSWYQQTPGQGLQFLFEYFSETQRNKGNFPGRFSGRQFSNSRSEMNVSTLELGDSALYLCASSAPGLAGYNEQFFGPGTRLTVL.

This chain joins TRBV28 and TRBJ1-1; a possible D gene is TRBD1 (5 bases). Germline CDR1 and CDR2: MDHEN and SYDVKM. This CDR3 spans 14 amino acids. Trimming stripped 6 bases from V and 8 bases from J, with 19 bases between. The CDR3 protein is CASRGPGWGAEAFF. Written as DNA, the CDR3 is TGTGCCAGCAGGGGGCCAGGGTGGGGCGCGGAAGCTTTCTTT.

This clone has more than one count but fewer than ten. The chain recombines TRBV27 with TRBJ2-1, with a possible D match to TRBD2 (5 bases). Germline CDR1 reads MNHEY; CDR2 reads SMNVEV (reference sequence). The CDR3 has 12 amino acids. Between the trimmed V and J ends, which lost 6 bases and 8 bases, there was a span of 11 bases. The CDR3 is CASSRLSDEQFF. CDR3 nucleotides: TGTGCCAGCAGCCGACTAAGCGATGAGCAGTTCTTC.

The V call is TRBV7-2, the J call TRBJ1-2, with a tentative D call TRBD1 (6 bases). V was pared by 3 bases and J by 7 bases, with 18 bases between. The CDR3 has 15 amino acids. Per the germline V gene, CDR1 is SGHTA and CDR2 is FQGNSA. CDR3 region: CASSLVTGVPGGYTF. The CDR3 coding sequence is TGTGCCAGCAGCTTGGTGACAGGCGTCCCCGGTGGCTACACCTTC.

The chain combines TRBV7-9 with TRBJ2-2; D may be TRBD1 (6 bases). V lost 0 bases, J lost 5 bases, and 10 bases lay in between. Germline V CDR1 and CDR2: SEHNR, FQNEAQ (reference sequence). There are 15 residues in the CDR3. The CDR3 spells CASSLAGTQTGELFF. The DNA for the CDR3 is TGTGCCAGCAGCTTAGCGGGGACACAAACCGGGGAGCTGTTTTTT.

The CDR3: CASSTRGSGGAWVKNIQYF. The CDR3 DNA reads TGTGCCAGTAGTACCCGGGGGAGCGGGGGGGCCTGGGTCAAAAACATTCAGTACTTC. This chain uses TRBV19 with TRBJ2-4; 10 bases match TRBD2. The trim removed 4 bases at V and 3 bases at J, leaving 15 bases unmatched. Looked up from germline, CDR1 is LNHDA and CDR2 is SQIVND (reference sequence). CDR3 length: 19 amino acids.

This chain links TRBV5-4 with TRBJ2-7; 12 nucleotides agree with TRBD2. Germline CDR1 and CDR2: SGHNT and YYREEE (reference sequence). V lost 4 bases, J lost 6 bases, and 11 bases stayed unmatched. The CDR3 loop spans 16 amino acids. The CDR3 DNA follows: TGTGCCAGCAGCCAATGGACTAGCGGGGAAATTCGCGAGCAGTACTTC. Protein product: CASSQWTSGEIREQYF.

V usage is TRBV7-9 and J usage is TRBJ1-4; D unclear. The CDR3 is 14 amino acids. Trimming shortened V by 2 bases and J by 8 bases, and 12 bases separated the two germline ends. The germline V gene encodes CDR1 SEHNR and CDR2 FQNEAQ (reference sequence). The DNA of the CDR3 is TGTGCCAGCAGCTTAACGTGGACTGGGGAAAAACTGTTTTTT. It specifies CASSLTWTGEKLFF.

The chain carries TRBV7-2 and TRBJ2-7, with a possible D match to TRBD1 (7 bases). This CDR3 comprises 15 residues. Deletions cut 1 base from V and 4 bases from J, with 14 bases between. CDR1 SGHTA and CDR2 FQGNSA come from the germline V gene. The CDR3 DNA reads as TGTGCCAGCAGCTTAGGCGGGACAGCCGTATACGAGCAGTACTTC. Protein: CASSLGGTAVYEQYF.

J is TRBJ1-1 and V is TRBV18; D gene unclear. Trimming took off 2 bases at V and 6 bases at J, with 10 bases between the two ends. CDR3 length: 13 residues. Germline V gene data show CDR1 as KGHSH and CDR2 as LQKENI. CDR3 region: CASSPAGGSEAFF. The CDR3 DNA reads as TGTGCCAGCTCACCAGCGGGAGGTTCTGAAGCTTTCTTT.

The chain recombines TRBV5-1 with TRBJ1-5; 7 nucleotides line up with TRBD1. Trimming cost V 4 bases and J 4 bases; bases outside gene matches: 5. The CDR3 runs to 14 residues. CDR1 and CDR2 (germline): SGHRS, YFSETQ. The CDR3 loop is CASSPGQTNQPQHF. The CDR3 region has the DNA TGCGCCAGCAGCCCGGGACAGACAAATCAGCCCCAGCATTTT.

CDR3 coding DNA: TGTGCCAGCAGCTTAACCCCCCCGGGGGTGGAAAAACTGTTTTTT. Its protein is CASSLTPPGVEKLFF. The chain carries TRBV7-6 and TRBJ1-4; possible D gene TRBD1, 5 bases. V dropped 2 bases and J dropped 8 bases, with 15 bases sitting between them. Per germline, CDR1 SGHVS and CDR2 FNYEAQ. This CDR3 has 15 amino acids. Full variable domain (rest looked up from reference TRBV7-6 and TRBJ1-4): GAGVSQSPRYKVTKRGQDVALRCDPISGHVSLYWYRQALGQGPEFLTYFNYEAQQDKSGLPNDRFSAERPEGSISTLTIQRTEQRDSAMYRCASSLTPPGVEKLFFGSGTQLSVL.

As DNA, the CDR3 is TGCGCCAGCACTTTAGACAGGGATAATTCACCCCTCCACTTT. Amino acid sequence: CASTLDRDNSPLHF. The chain uses TRBV10-2 and TRBJ1-6; 7 positions agree with TRBD1. The germline V gene encodes CDR1 WSHSY and CDR2 SAAADI. The CDR3 totals 14 residues. The ends lost 7 bases at V and 5 bases at J; junction bases unmatched: 5.

The chain couples TRBV6-5 to TRBJ2-7; weak D call: TRBD1 (5 bases). CDR1 is MNHEY and CDR2 is SVGAGI in the germline V gene. V was trimmed by 5 bases and J by 8 bases, leaving 16 bases between them. This CDR3 is built from 13 residues. The CDR3 nucleotides are TGTGCCAGCAGTACCGGAGCAGGGCGCCAGCAGTACTTC. Protein product: CASSTGAGRQQYF.

This chain uses TRBV3-1 (or the pseudogene TRBV3-2) with TRBJ1-1, with D perhaps matching TRBD1 (6 bases). V lost 0 bases and J 3 bases, leaving 14 bases between the germline ends. Germline CDR1 LGHDT, CDR2 YNNKEL (reference sequence). The CDR3 has 16 amino acids. The CDR3 DNA is TGTGCCAGCAGCCAAGACAGCAGGGGTAAGGACACTGAAGCTTTCTTT. Its protein is CASSQDSRGKDTEAFF.

The chain joins TRBV3-1 (or the pseudogene TRBV3-2) to TRBJ1-3; D gene ambiguous. The CDR3 length is 15 residues. CDR1 and CDR2 from the germline V gene are LGHDT and YNNKEL (reference sequence). Trimming stripped 4 bases from V and 0 bases from J, with 10 bases between. The CDR3 DNA reads TGTGCCAGCAGCCTACCGAGGGCCTCTGGAAACACCATATATTTT. Protein sequence: CASSLPRASGNTIYF.

The chain uses TRBV20-1 and TRBJ2-3; D may be TRBD2 (7 bases). The CDR3 loop spans 14 amino acids. V lost 3 bases, J lost 3 bases, and 13 bases lay in between. The germline CDR1 and CDR2 sequences are DFQATT and SNEGSKA (reference sequence). The CDR3 DNA is TGCAGTGCTAGTCGGGGGGCTCGAACAGATACGCAGTATTTT. Amino acid sequence: CSASRGARTDTQYF.

The table lists this clone with a count of one. The chain employs TRBV6-2 or TRBV6-3 and TRBJ1-2; 9 bases are a match to TRBD1. The CDR3 extends over 16 amino acids. Unmatched junction bases numbered 6, after V lost 2 bases and J lost 2 bases. Germline V gene data show CDR1 as MNHEY and CDR2 as SVGEGT. CDR3 coding DNA: TGTGCCAGCAGTTACCTGACAGGGGGTCTAAACTATGGCTACACCTTC. Its protein is CASSYLTGGLNYGYTF.

This sequence joins TRBV18 and TRBJ1-5, with 10 nucleotides matching TRBD1. Germline CDR1 is KGHSH and CDR2 is LQKENI. This CDR3 region has 15 residues. Trimming cost V 3 bases and J 4 bases; bases outside gene matches: 3. CDR3 nucleotides: TGTGCCAGCTCACCGGGACAGGGGCGGAATCAGCCCCAGCATTTT. Its protein product is CASSPGQGRNQPQHF.

The rearrangement uses TRBV27 and TRBJ1-4; D gene ambiguous. V dropped 3 bases and J dropped 8 bases, with 10 bases sitting between them. Germline assignment: CDR1 MNHEY and CDR2 SMNVEV (reference sequence). The CDR3 runs to 13 residues. The CDR3 DNA is TGTGCCAGCAGTTTGGCAGGCTCCGAAAAACTGTTTTTT. It is translated as CASSLAGSEKLFF.

This clone has only a few counts. The V gene is TRBV14, the J gene TRBJ1-6; TRBD1 matches 7 bases. The CDR3 is 15 amino acids. From germline, CDR1 is SGHDN and CDR2 FVKESK. V was pared by 2 bases and J by 5 bases, with 3 bases of the junction left unmatched. The CDR3 DNA follows: TGTGCCAGCAGCCAAATACAGGGGAATAATTCACCCCTCCACTTT. Translation gives CASSQIQGNNSPLHF.